These 19 T cell receptor beta chains share one sample of origin, sequenced in a study of T cells after yellow fever vaccination. TCRdb re-called the 5' RACE reads through MiXCR, storing one row per CDR3 protein. The table records approximately 120,000 distinct CDR3 sequences, under 9% of them present only once. Sequenced here: CD8+ T cells sorted from PBMCs, sampled on the day of the yellow fever booster vaccination. These TCRs come from a man aged 18 to 30 who received the YFV17D yellow fever vaccine.

This clonotype was detected a few times. As DNA, the CDR3 is TGCGCCAGCAGCCAAGCCCCGACCAGAAGCTACGAGCAGTACTTC. Translation: CASSQAPTRSYEQYF. The chain employs TRBV4-3 and TRBJ2-7, with D hard to call. The CDR3 covers 15 residues. Germline assignment: CDR1 LGHNA and CDR2 YSLEER. V lost 1 base to trimming and J lost 3 bases, with 13 bases between them.

This chain links TRBV20-1 with TRBJ2-3; D may be TRBD1 or TRBD2 (5 bases each). Germline values: CDR1 DFQATT, CDR2 SNEGSKA (reference sequence). CDR3 length equals 16 residues. Trimming took off 5 bases at V and 5 bases at J, with 23 bases between the two ends. Here the CDR3 reads CSAGADDGEWEDTQYF. CDR3 coding DNA: TGCAGTGCTGGGGCTGATGACGGGGAGTGGGAAGATACGCAGTATTTT.

This clonotype turned up a few times. The chain carries TRBV6-5 and TRBJ2-2; D unclear. The CDR3 totals 15 residues. Germline V gene sequence: CDR1 MNHEY, CDR2 SVGAGI. Trimming left V 0 bases short and J 7 bases short, with 12 bases between. The CDR3, as DNA: TGTGCCAGCAGTTACTCGACCGGGTCCGGCGGGGAGCTGTTTTTT. Encoded protein: CASSYSTGSGGELFF.

The J gene is TRBJ1-1, the V gene TRBV15, with a tentative D call TRBD1 (5 bases). CDR1 is LNHNV and CDR2 is YYDKDF in the germline V gene (reference sequence). Trimming left V 3 bases short and J 3 bases short, with 11 bases between. The CDR3 consists of 14 residues. CDR3 sequence reads: CATSSEGVYTEAFF. The CDR3 region has the DNA TGTGCCACCAGCAGCGAAGGGGTATACACTGAAGCTTTCTTT.

With regard to this clonotype: The germline gene is not matched at one end of the junction; a read error may be the cause. J is TRBJ2-5 and V is TRBV27; perhaps TRBD1 as D (6 bases). The CDR3 covers 15 residues. The germline V gene encodes CDR1 MNHEY and CDR2 SMNVEV (reference sequence). This chain's CDR3 is CASRLYSGVRETQYF. CDR3 in DNA: TGTGCCAGCAGATTATACTCAGGGGTTCGGGAGACCCAGTACTTC.

The rearrangement uses TRBV19 and TRBJ2-3; 8 bases map to TRBD1. This CDR3 has 19 residues. V lost 0 bases to trimming and J lost 3 bases; unmatched junction nucleotides: 14. CDR1 is LNHDA, CDR2 SQIVND, per germline (reference sequence). CDR3 sequence reads: CASSIDLMDRERQTDTQYF. The CDR3 nucleotides read TGTGCCAGTAGTATAGATCTGATGGACAGGGAGAGACAGACAGATACGCAGTATTTT.

The rearrangement joins TRBV6-5 to TRBJ2-1; a possible D gene is TRBD2 (6 bases). The germline V gene has CDR1 MNHEY and CDR2 SVGAGI. CDR3 length: 15 amino acids. V lost 2 bases to trimming and J lost 6 bases, with 14 bases between them. The CDR3 DNA is TGTGCCAGCAGTTACGACAGCGGGCCCGGCAATGAGCAGTTCTTC. This gives the protein CASSYDSGPGNEQFF.

This chain connects TRBV7-2 to TRBJ2-5; no reliable D call. CDR3 length: 11 residues. Germline-derived CDR1 and CDR2 are SGHTA and FQGNSA. V shed 11 bases and J shed 3 bases, with 10 bases lying between them. CDR3 loop: CASSAEETQYF. CDR3 in DNA: TGTGCCTCCTCTGCGGAAGAGACCCAGTACTTC.

The table lists this clonotype with a few counts. The chain couples TRBV5-1 to TRBJ1-5; maybe TRBD1 (6 bases). Germline V gene lookup returns CDR1 SGHRS and CDR2 YFSETQ. This CDR3 is built from 13 residues. Trimming left V 1 base short and J 7 bases short, with 9 bases between. The CDR3 protein is CASSLRGSQPQHF. Here the CDR3 DNA reads TGCGCCAGCAGCTTGAGGGGGTCGCAGCCCCAGCATTTT.

This clonotype has a handful of counts. This chain links TRBV6-1 with TRBJ1-1, with a tentative D call TRBD1 (5 bases). Germline CDR1 and CDR2: MNHNS and SASEGT. The germline V and J ends were trimmed by 4 bases and 3 bases, with 9 bases remaining between them. The CDR3 extends over 13 amino acids. In DNA, the CDR3 is TGTGCCAGCAGTGCGGGACTGTACACTGAAGCTTTCTTT. This encodes CASSAGLYTEAFF.

This clonotype was seen only a few times. This rearrangement joins TRBV19 to TRBJ2-7, with D maybe TRBD2 (5 bases). Looked up from germline, CDR1 is LNHDA and CDR2 is SQIVND (reference sequence). V was cut by 4 bases and J by 2 bases, with 9 bases left in between. The CDR3 spans 13 residues. CDR3 sequence reads: CASSTHGAYEQYF. The CDR3 bases are TGTGCCAGTAGTACACACGGGGCCTACGAGCAGTACTTC.

CDR3 protein: CASSQGQGGQPQHF. CDR3 nucleotide sequence: TGCGCCAGCAGCCAGGGACAGGGAGGTCAGCCCCAGCATTTT. The J gene is TRBJ1-5, the V gene TRBV4-1, with 9 nucleotides matching TRBD1. The V gene end was trimmed by 3 bases and the J gene end by 6 bases; junction bases not matched to a gene: 3. Germline CDR1 and CDR2: MGHRA and YSYEKL. This CDR3 is built from 14 residues.

Only a few counts were recorded for this clonotype. The CDR3 here is CASSQDLGWPERGSNYGYTF. CDR3 DNA: TGCGCCAGCAGCCAAGATTTGGGGTGGCCTGAAAGGGGTTCTAACTATGGCTACACCTTC. The J gene is TRBJ1-2, the V gene TRBV4-3; tentatively, D is TRBD1 (5 bases). CDR1 and CDR2 (germline): LGHNA, YSLEER. The CDR3 has 20 residues. V shed 0 bases and J shed 0 bases, with 23 bases lying between them.

This clonotype came up a few times. The rearrangement links TRBV7-9 to TRBJ2-3; 8 bases align to TRBD1. Germline values: CDR1 SEHNR, CDR2 FQNEAQ (reference sequence). The CDR3 covers 16 residues. V gave up 1 base and J gave up 4 bases; unmatched junction bases: 7. CDR3 protein: CASSLVTRTGSDTQYF. CDR3 nucleotide sequence: TGTGCCAGCAGCTTAGTGACCCGGACAGGGTCAGATACGCAGTATTTT.

Many counts were recorded for this clonotype. The V and J genes are TRBV4-1 and TRBJ2-1; D remains unclear. V lost 6 bases and J lost 6, with 9 bases in between. The CDR3 contains 12 residues. Germline CDR1 is MGHRA and CDR2 is YSYEKL. CDR3 in DNA: TGCGCCAGCAGTCCAGACTTCAATGAGCAGTTCTTC. This gives the protein CASSPDFNEQFF.

This clonotype was counted many times. This chain connects TRBV5-5 to TRBJ2-4, with 8 bases lining up with TRBD1. V lost 4 bases to trimming and J lost 3 bases; unmatched junction nucleotides: 9. Germline V CDR1 and CDR2: SGHKS, YYEKEE (reference sequence). The CDR3 consists of 16 residues. CDR3 DNA sequence: TGTGCCAGCAGCCTTCGGACAGGGTCGGACAAAAACATTCAGTACTTC. This gives the protein CASSLRTGSDKNIQYF. Using reference TRBV5-5 and TRBJ2-4 for the parts outside the CDR3, the full variable domain is DAGVTQSPTHLIKTRGQQVTLRCSPISGHKSVSWYQQVLGQGPQFIFQYYEKEERGRGNFPDRFSARQFPNYSSELNVNALLLGDSALYLCASSLRTGSDKNIQYFGAGTRLSVL.

With respect to this clonotype: One end of the junction varies from germline; a read error may be responsible. V gene TRBV7-7 combines with J gene TRBJ2-3; TRBD2 aligns across 10 bases. From germline, CDR1 is SSHAT and CDR2 FNYEAQ (reference sequence). The CDR3 contains 19 residues. DNA of the CDR3: TGTGCTAGCAGCTTAGGGCCCAGCGGGGGGGCCGCGGATACAGATACGCAGTATTTT. The encoded protein is CASSLGPSGGAADTDTQYF.

This clonotype was observed many times. The rearrangement uses TRBV12-3 or TRBV12-4 and TRBJ2-7, with 9 bases matching TRBD2. J lost 2 bases, V lost 7 bases, and 6 bases had no gene match. The CDR3 loop spans 14 amino acids. CDR3 sequence: CASTSGGNPYEQYF. CDR3 bases: TGTGCCAGCACGAGCGGGGGGAACCCCTACGAGCAGTACTTC.

Many counts were recorded for this clonotype. The V and J genes are TRBV11-2 and TRBJ2-5, with 9 positions matching TRBD2. This CDR3 spans 14 amino acids. The germline gives CDR1 SGHAT, CDR2 FQNNGV. V shed 2 bases, J shed 4 bases, and the junction held 2 bases outside the gene matches. The DNA for the CDR3 is TGTGCCAGCAGCTTATATAGCGGGGGAGAGACCCAGTACTTC. Protein: CASSLYSGGETQYF.